The subject of this entry is one TCR beta chain. Its antigen is undetermined. CDR1 and CDR2 (germline): SGHNT, YYREEE (reference sequence). The CDR3 loop spans 13 amino acids. The V and J ends lost 3 bases and 5 bases respectively, with 11 bases between them. The investigators reverse transcribed all of the isolated RNA, so they sequenced expressed TCRB transcripts. Profiling relied on immunoSEQ multiplex PCR, and the TCRdb table lists in-frame clones only, not all of them. The table has some 370,000 clones, roughly 9.8% seen once. The record originates from a study of beta chain features in type 1 diabetes. Study-level points and caveats: Moderate yet significant TCRB CDR3 shortening was seen in Type 1 diabetes patients in all four CD4+ subsets.

The source material was central memory CD4+ T cells from blood. This sequence was found in a man aged 30-40 years with type 1 diabetes. The V and J genes are TRBV5-4 and TRBJ2-5; no firm D call. This CDR3 reads CASSSPLGETQYF. As DNA, the CDR3 is TGTGCCAGCAGCTCACCGCTCGGGGAGACCCAGTACTTC.